This T cell receptor beta chain is from a study of T-cell memory formation after mild COVID-19. For the study at large: TCR clustering was largely donor specific.

The sample holds many counts of this clonotype. Its specificity is not known. TCR alpha and TCR beta cDNA libraries with sample barcodes and UMIs came from 5'RACE using constant-segment primers. TCRdb itself ran the 5' RACE reads through MiXCR, one entry per CDR3 protein. Altogether 200,000 or so distinct CDR3 sequences are present, 9.5% to 10% being singletons, with the ten largest covering 3.5% to 4%. General study findings and limits: Memory cells collected pre-infection included some clones that later responded, suggesting cross-reactive memory joined. For second-wave clones that peaked at day 37, SARS-CoV-2 specificity went unverified.

This clonotype originated in a man aged 18 to 29 who had mild COVID-19 (a few samples of this study predate the infection). Cell type and time point are not known. What was sequenced was PBMCs or a T cell subset sorted from them (not recorded which).

CDR3 DNA sequence: TGTGCCAGCAGCTTACAAGCGGGGGAATACAATGAGCAGTTCTTC. Amino acid sequence: CASSLQAGEYNEQFF. V is TRBV7-2 and J is TRBJ2-1, with TRBD2 identical over 8 bases. Per germline, CDR1 SGHTA and CDR2 FQGNSA. The CDR3 has 15 amino acids. Germline trimming cut 2 bases from V and 4 bases from J; bases unmatched to any gene: 4.